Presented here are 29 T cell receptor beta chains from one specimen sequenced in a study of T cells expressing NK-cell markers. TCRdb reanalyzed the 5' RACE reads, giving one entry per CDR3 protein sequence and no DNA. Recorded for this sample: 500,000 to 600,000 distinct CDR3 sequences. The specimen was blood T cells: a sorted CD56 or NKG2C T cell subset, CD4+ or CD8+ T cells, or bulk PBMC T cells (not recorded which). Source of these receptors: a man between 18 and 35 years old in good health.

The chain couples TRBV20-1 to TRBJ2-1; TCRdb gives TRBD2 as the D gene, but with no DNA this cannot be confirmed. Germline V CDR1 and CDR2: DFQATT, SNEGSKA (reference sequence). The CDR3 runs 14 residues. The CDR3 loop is CSAHTSGRDWEQFF.

The CDR3 sequence is CASSWRLAGDSSYEQYF. This chain connects TRBV6-5 to TRBJ2-7; without DNA, the TCRdb call of TRBD2 cannot be checked. CDR1 is MNHEY, CDR2 SVGAGI, per germline. The CDR3 is made up of 17 amino acids.

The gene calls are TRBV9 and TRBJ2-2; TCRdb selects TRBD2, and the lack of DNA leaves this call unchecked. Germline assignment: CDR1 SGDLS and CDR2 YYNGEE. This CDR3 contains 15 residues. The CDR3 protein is CASSVVDSPNGELFF.

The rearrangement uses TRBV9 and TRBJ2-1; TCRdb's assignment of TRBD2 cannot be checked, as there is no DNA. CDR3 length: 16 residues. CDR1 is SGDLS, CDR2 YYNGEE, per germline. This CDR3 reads CASSVGAGGPLYEQFF.

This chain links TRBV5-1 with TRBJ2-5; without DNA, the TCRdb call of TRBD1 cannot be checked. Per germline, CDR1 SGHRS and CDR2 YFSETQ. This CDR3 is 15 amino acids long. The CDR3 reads CASSLTGRLLETQYF.

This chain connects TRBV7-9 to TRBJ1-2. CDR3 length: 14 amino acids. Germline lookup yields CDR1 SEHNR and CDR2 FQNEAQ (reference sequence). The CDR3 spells CASSLALAIYGYTF.

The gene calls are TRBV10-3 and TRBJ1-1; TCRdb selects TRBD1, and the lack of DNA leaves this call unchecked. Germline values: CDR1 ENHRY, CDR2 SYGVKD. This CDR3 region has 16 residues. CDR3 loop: CAISEPMGQVNTEAFF.

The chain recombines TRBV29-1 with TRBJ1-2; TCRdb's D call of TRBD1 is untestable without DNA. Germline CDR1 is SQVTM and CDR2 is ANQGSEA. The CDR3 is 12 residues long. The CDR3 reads CSVPGTGNGYTF.

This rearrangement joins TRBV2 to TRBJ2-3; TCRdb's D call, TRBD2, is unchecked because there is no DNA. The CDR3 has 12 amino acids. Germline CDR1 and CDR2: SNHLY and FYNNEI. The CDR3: CASRDLAGPQYF.

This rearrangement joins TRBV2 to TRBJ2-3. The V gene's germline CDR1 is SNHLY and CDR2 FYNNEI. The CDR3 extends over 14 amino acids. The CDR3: CASSERLSTDTQYF. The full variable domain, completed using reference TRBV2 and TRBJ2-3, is EPEVTQTPSHQVTQMGQEVILRCVPISNHLYFYWYRQILGQKVEFLVSFYNNEISEKSEIFDDQFSVERPDGSNFTLKIRSTKLEDSAMYFCASSERLSTDTQYFGPGTRLTVL.

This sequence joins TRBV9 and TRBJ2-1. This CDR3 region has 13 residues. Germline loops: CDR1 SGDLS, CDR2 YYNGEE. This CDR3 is CASSVAPMDEQFF.

This CDR3 reads CATTGETPNTQYF. The chain couples TRBV2 to TRBJ2-3; TCRdb reports TRBD1, a call that lacks DNA to check it against. This CDR3 is 13 amino acids long. In germline, CDR1 is SNHLY, CDR2 FYNNEI.

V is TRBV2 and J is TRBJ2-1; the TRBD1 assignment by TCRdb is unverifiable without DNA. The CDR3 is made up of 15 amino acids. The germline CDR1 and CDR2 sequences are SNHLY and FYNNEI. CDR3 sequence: CASRQFGTGMNEQFF.

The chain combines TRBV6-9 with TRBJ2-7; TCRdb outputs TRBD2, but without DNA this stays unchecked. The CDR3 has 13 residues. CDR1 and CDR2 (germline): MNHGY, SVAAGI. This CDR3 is CARIAGGLYEQYF.

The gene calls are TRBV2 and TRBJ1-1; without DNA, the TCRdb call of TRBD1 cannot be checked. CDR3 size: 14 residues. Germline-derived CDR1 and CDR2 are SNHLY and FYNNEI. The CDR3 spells CASSRTDIYTEAFF.

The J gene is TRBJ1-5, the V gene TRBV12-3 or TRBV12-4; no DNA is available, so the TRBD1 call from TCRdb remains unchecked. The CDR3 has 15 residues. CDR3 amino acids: CASNGQGSNNQPQHF.

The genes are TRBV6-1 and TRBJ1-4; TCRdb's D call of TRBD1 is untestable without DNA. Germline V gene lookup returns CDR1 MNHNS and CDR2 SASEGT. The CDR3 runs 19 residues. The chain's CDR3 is CASNVHAIGYEGSNEKLFF.

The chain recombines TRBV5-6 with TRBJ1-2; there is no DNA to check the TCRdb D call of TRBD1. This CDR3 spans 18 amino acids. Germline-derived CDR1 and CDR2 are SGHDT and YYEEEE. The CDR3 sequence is CASSEPQGAALTRYGYTF.

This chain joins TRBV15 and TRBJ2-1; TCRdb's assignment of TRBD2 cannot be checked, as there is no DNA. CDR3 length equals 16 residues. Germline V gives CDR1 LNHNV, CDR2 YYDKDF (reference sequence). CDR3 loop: CATSRDSGQRSNEQFF. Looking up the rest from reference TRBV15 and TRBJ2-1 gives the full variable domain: DAMVIQNPRYQVTQFGKPVTLSCSQTLNHNVMYWYQQKSSQAPKLLFHYYDKDFNNEADTPDNFQSRRPNTSFCFLDIRSPGLGDTAMYLCATSRDSGQRSNEQFFGPGTRLTVL.

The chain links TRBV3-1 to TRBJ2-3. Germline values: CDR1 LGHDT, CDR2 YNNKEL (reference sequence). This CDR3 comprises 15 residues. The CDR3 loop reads CASSQEAESLDTQYF.

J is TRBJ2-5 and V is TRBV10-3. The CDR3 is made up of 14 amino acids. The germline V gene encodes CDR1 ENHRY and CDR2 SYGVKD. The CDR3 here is CAISESGLRETQYF.

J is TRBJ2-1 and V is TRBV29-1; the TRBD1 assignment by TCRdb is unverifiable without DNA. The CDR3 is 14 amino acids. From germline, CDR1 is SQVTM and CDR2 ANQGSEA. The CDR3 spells CSASSGTGSNEQFF.

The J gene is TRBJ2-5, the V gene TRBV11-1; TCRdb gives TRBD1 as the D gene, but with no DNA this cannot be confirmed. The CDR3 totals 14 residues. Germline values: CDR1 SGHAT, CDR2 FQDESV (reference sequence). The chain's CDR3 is CASSLARDRWTQYF. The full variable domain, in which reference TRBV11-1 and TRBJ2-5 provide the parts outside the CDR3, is EAEVAQSPRYKITEKSQAVAFWCDPISGHATLYWYRQILGQGPELLVQFQDESVVDDSQLPKDRFSAERLKGVDSTLKIQPAELGDSAMYLCASSLARDRWTQYFGPGTRLLVL.

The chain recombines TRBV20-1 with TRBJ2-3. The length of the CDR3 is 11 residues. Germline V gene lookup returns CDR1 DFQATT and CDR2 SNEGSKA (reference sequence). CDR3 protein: CSASNKDTQYF.

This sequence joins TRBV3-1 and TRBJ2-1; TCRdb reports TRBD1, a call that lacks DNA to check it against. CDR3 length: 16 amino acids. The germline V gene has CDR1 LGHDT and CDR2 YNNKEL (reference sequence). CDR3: CASSHKGQGKYNEQFF.

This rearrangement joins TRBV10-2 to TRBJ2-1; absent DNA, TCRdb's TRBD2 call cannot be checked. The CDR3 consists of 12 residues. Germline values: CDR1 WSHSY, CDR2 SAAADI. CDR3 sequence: CATTGLDNEQFF.

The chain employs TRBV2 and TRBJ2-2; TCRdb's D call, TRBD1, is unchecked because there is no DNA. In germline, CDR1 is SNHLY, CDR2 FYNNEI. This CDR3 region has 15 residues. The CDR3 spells CASSKDEGGAGELFF.

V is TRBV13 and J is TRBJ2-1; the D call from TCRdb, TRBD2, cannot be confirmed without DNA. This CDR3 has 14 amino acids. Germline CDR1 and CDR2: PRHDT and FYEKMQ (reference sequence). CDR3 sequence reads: CASSTRGLAGAAFF.

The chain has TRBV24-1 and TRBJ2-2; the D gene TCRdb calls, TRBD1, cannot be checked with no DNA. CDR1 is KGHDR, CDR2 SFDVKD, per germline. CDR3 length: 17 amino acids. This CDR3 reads CATSERGGPLNTGELFF.